The 15 T cell receptor beta chains below were found in one sample sequenced in a study of OX40 agonist ivuxolimab in advanced cancers. Sequencing was performed with immunoSEQ multiplex PCR; in TCRdb, only in-frame clones are kept and a portion is missing. This sample has around 91,000 clones, with approximately 89% found just once. This specimen consisted of CD4+ or CD8+ T cells sorted from blood, obtained in a trial of the OX40 agonist ivuxolimab. These receptors all come from an adult with an advanced solid tumor such as melanoma, head and neck, liver or kidney cancer.

The genes are TRBV4-1 and TRBJ1-3; D is perhaps TRBD1 (5 bases). With 0 bases removed from V and 1 base from J, the gap between germline ends came to 10 bases. The CDR3 consists of 16 residues. CDR1 is MGHRA, CDR2 YSYEKL, per germline. This chain's CDR3 is CASSQDRRQSGNTIYF. The CDR3 nucleotides read TGCGCCAGCAGCCAAGATCGACGACAGTCTGGAAACACCATATATTTT.

DNA of the CDR3: TGTGCCAGCAGTTTATTAGCAGGGATCCATCGTGAAAAACTGTTTTTT. Protein: CASSLLAGIHREKLFF. The chain links TRBV28 to TRBJ1-4; weak D call: TRBD1 (5 bases). Trimming removed 1 base at V and 7 bases at J, with 16 bases between. Germline CDR1 MDHEN, CDR2 SYDVKM. The CDR3 sequence is 16 residues long. Using reference TRBV28 and TRBJ1-4 for the parts outside the CDR3, the full variable domain is DVKVTQSSRYLVKRTGEKVFLECVQDMDHENMFWYRQDPGLGLRLIYFSYDVKMKEKGDIPEGYSVSREKKERFSLILESASTNQTSMYLCASSLLAGIHREKLFFGSGTQLSVL.

In this sample, this clone turned up once. The V gene is TRBV6-5, the J gene TRBJ2-2; a weak D match, TRBD1 (6 bases). The ends were cut back, 7 bases at V and 7 bases at J, with 13 bases in the middle. The CDR3 totals 13 residues. Per germline, CDR1 MNHEY and CDR2 SVGAGI. The CDR3 DNA follows: TGTGCCAGCAAAAAAAACAGGGTCGGGGAGCTGTTTTTT. Its translation is CASKKNRVGELFF.

The chain joins TRBV15 to TRBJ2-2; D is undetermined. CDR3 size: 15 residues. Trimming took off 0 bases at V and 3 bases at J, with 8 bases between the two ends. CDR1 and CDR2 from the germline V gene are LNHNV and YYDKDF (reference sequence). The CDR3 region has the DNA TGTGCCACCAGCAGAGATTCCTCCTACACCGGGGAGCTGTTTTTT. Protein product: CATSRDSSYTGELFF.

The V and J genes are TRBV4-1 and TRBJ2-1, with D tentatively TRBD2 (5 bases). V was clipped by 4 bases and J by 0 bases, with 19 bases between them. Germline-derived CDR1 and CDR2 are MGHRA and YSYEKL. The CDR3 extends over 18 amino acids. The CDR3 region is CASSPYASAEVSYNEQFF. The CDR3 DNA reads TGCGCCAGCAGCCCGTATGCTTCTGCGGAGGTCTCCTACAATGAGCAGTTCTTC.

The chain uses TRBV5-1 and TRBJ1-5, with 7 bases that match TRBD1. The CDR3 totals 15 residues. V dropped 4 bases and J dropped 4; count of bases not matched to a gene: 8. Germline values: CDR1 SGHRS, CDR2 YFSETQ. CDR3 bases: TGCGCCAGCAGCCAAAGACAGGGAACGAATCAGCCCCAGCATTTT. Translated, it gives CASSQRQGTNQPQHF.

The chain uses TRBV29-1 and TRBJ1-1; a possible D gene is TRBD1 (5 bases). CDR3 size: 14 residues. The germline CDR1 and CDR2 sequences are SQVTM and ANQGSEA. V was trimmed by 1 base and J by 3 bases, leaving 12 bases between them. The CDR3 here is CSVEVPGLHTEAFF. The CDR3 region has the DNA TGCAGCGTTGAAGTACCGGGACTGCACACTGAAGCTTTCTTT.

The chain carries TRBV5-1 and TRBJ1-4; TRBD1 matches at 8 bases. The CDR3 totals 17 residues. With 3 bases clipped from V and 0 bases from J, the junction kept 7 bases outside the gene matches. Germline V gene lookup returns CDR1 SGHRS and CDR2 YFSETQ. The CDR3 sequence: CASSWTGTGTTNEKLFF. CDR3 coding DNA: TGCGCCAGCAGCTGGACCGGGACAGGCACAACTAATGAAAAACTGTTTTTT.

The rearrangement uses TRBV7-2 and TRBJ2-5; D unclear. The CDR3 sequence is 14 residues long. V shed 4 bases and J shed 5 bases, with 14 bases lying between them. Germline CDR1 reads SGHTA; CDR2 reads FQGNSA. The CDR3 DNA sequence: TGTGCCAGCAGCTACCAATGGGGTGGGGAGACCCAGTACTTC. It yields the protein CASSYQWGGETQYF.

The chain couples TRBV6-5 to TRBJ2-7; the D call may be TRBD1 or TRBD2 (5 bases each). This CDR3 spans 15 amino acids. Germline assignment: CDR1 MNHEY and CDR2 SVGAGI. V dropped 3 bases and J dropped 8 bases, with 20 bases sitting between them. CDR3 sequence reads: CASSYLGPSSNKQYF. The CDR3 DNA follows: TGTGCCAGCAGTTATTTGGGACCTAGCTCCAACAAGCAGTACTTC.

The rearrangement joins TRBV21-1 to TRBJ1-1. TRBV21-1 represents a pseudogene. CDR3 length equals 16 residues. The CDR3 here is CASSKAPSPSNTEAFF. The CDR3 DNA is TGTGCCAGCAGCAAAGCCCCGTCGCCTTCGAACACTGAAGCTTTCTTT.

Notes on this clone: The same CDR3 also results from other DNA sequences found in this sample. This chain connects TRBV5-1 to TRBJ2-3; D not resolved. Germline V gene data show CDR1 as SGHRS and CDR2 as YFSETQ. V was clipped by 0 bases and J by 6 bases, with 2 bases between them. The CDR3 is 11 amino acids. The CDR3 DNA sequence: TGCGCCAGCAGCTTGGGGGATACGCAGTATTTT. Residues: CASSLGDTQYF.

The rearrangement joins TRBV27 to TRBJ2-4; 7 positions agree with TRBD1. The CDR3 runs 13 residues. CDR1 MNHEY and CDR2 SMNVEV come from the germline V gene (reference sequence). V was clipped by 4 bases and J by 6 bases; unmatched bases: 3. The CDR3 region is CASSSGQRNIQYF. The CDR3 region has the DNA TGTGCCAGCAGTTCGGGACAGAGAAACATTCAGTACTTC.

V usage is TRBV5-8 and J usage is TRBJ1-2, with a possible D match to TRBD1 (6 bases). Between the trimmed V and J ends, which lost 0 bases and 7 bases, there was a span of 16 bases. This CDR3 comprises 15 residues. CDR1 SGHTS and CDR2 YDEGEE come from the germline V gene. The CDR3 reads CASSLGHREGGGYTF. As DNA, the CDR3 is TGTGCCAGCAGCTTGGGGCACAGGGAGGGTGGTGGCTACACCTTC.

The chain has TRBV4-1 and TRBJ2-5; perhaps TRBD2 as D (6 bases). CDR3 length equals 16 residues. Trimming took 0 bases from V and 0 from J, leaving 11 bases between them. CDR1 is MGHRA, CDR2 YSYEKL, per germline. In nucleotides, the CDR3 is TGCGCCAGCAGCCAAGAAGGGGCGGGGCACCAAGAGACCCAGTACTTC. This translates into CASSQEGAGHQETQYF.